A single sample is the source of the 28 T cell receptor beta chains below, sequenced in a study of T cell repertoires in cytomegalovirus infection. TCRdb itself ran the reads through MiXCR, one entry per CDR3 protein. Seen here are about 140,000 distinct CDR3 sequences, about 6% observed once, and the top ten hold 18%. Sequencing was performed on PBMCs. Source of these receptors: a human donor in good health (CMV status not recorded). Some clones in this sample may be carry-over from other donors' samples.

This clonotype was seen only a few times. The rearrangement uses TRBV27 and TRBJ2-7, with TRBD1 matching over 9 bases. Germline assignment: CDR1 MNHEY and CDR2 SMNVEV (reference sequence). Unmatched junction bases numbered 3, after V lost 3 bases and J lost 6 bases. The CDR3 spans 13 residues. The DNA of the CDR3 is TGTGCCAGCAGTTTTGGGACAGGGCCCGAGCAGTACTTC. Translation: CASSFGTGPEQYF.

This chain uses TRBV29-1 with TRBJ2-2, with 7 bases lining up with TRBD2. Germline values: CDR1 SQVTM, CDR2 ANQGSEA. The CDR3 spans 11 residues. Germline trimming cut 7 bases from V and 7 bases from J; bases unmatched to any gene: 3. The CDR3 loop is CSAQRGGELFF. The CDR3 DNA reads TGCAGCGCCCAGCGGGGCGGGGAGCTGTTTTTT.

In its sample, this clonotype was seen many times. This chain links TRBV28 with TRBJ1-5; possibly TRBD1 for D (6 bases). Germline assignment: CDR1 MDHEN and CDR2 SYDVKM. This CDR3 spans 12 amino acids. Deletions cut 5 bases from V and 7 bases from J, with 9 bases between. The CDR3 DNA reads TGTGCCAGCAGTACAGGGTTGCAGCCCCAGCATTTT. Amino acid sequence: CASSTGLQPQHF.

This clonotype was counted a few times. V gene TRBV20-1 combines with J gene TRBJ1-5; 9 bases line up with TRBD1. J lost 4 bases, V lost 0 bases, and 7 bases had no gene match. Germline CDR1 DFQATT, CDR2 SNEGSKA (reference sequence). CDR3 length: 16 amino acids. CDR3 sequence: CSARDPKTGGNQPQHF. DNA of the CDR3: TGCAGTGCTAGAGATCCTAAGACAGGGGGTAATCAGCCCCAGCATTTT.

The genes are TRBV28 and TRBJ2-1, with D uncertain. This CDR3 comprises 17 residues. Trimming removed 5 bases from V and 2 bases from J, with 19 bases in between. Germline V gene sequence: CDR1 MDHEN, CDR2 SYDVKM. The CDR3 region is CASSPRRRWWAYNEQFF. The CDR3 DNA reads as TGTGCCAGCAGTCCTAGGCGTAGATGGTGGGCCTACAATGAGCAGTTCTTC.

The table lists this clonotype with a few counts. The chain combines TRBV7-9 with TRBJ2-5; D is possibly TRBD2 (6 bases). This CDR3 comprises 15 residues. V lost 1 base, J lost 1 base, and 10 bases lay in between. Per germline, CDR1 SEHNR and CDR2 FQNEAQ (reference sequence). The CDR3, as DNA: TGTGCCAGCAGCTTAGGGGCGGGGCTCCAAGAGACCCAGTACTTC. Amino acids: CASSLGAGLQETQYF.

This clonotype was detected many times. This sequence joins TRBV4-2 and TRBJ1-1; a weak D match, TRBD1 (6 bases). The V end was cut by 0 bases, the J end by 0 bases, with 14 bases between. The CDR3 is made up of 17 amino acids. In germline, CDR1 is LGHNA, CDR2 YNFKEQ. CDR3 residues: CASSQDMGGGMNTEAFF. DNA of the CDR3: TGTGCCAGCAGCCAAGATATGGGGGGCGGGATGAACACTGAAGCTTTCTTT.

This clonotype was seen many times. V is TRBV6-5 and J is TRBJ1-1; D gene uncertain. The germline V and J ends were trimmed by 0 bases and 2 bases, with 7 bases remaining between them. The CDR3 consists of 14 residues. The V gene's germline CDR1 is MNHEY and CDR2 SVGAGI. For the CDR3, the DNA is TGTGCCAGCAGTTACTCTCCGGGAAACACTGAAGCTTTCTTT. Its translation: CASSYSPGNTEAFF.

This clonotype occurred many times. The chain has TRBV11-2 and TRBJ2-7; 9 bases fit TRBD1. The germline gives CDR1 SGHAT, CDR2 FQNNGV. With V trimmed by 6 bases and J by 3 bases, 9 bases remained unmatched. The CDR3 spans 15 residues. For the CDR3, the DNA is TGTGCCAGCAGACGTCCGGGACAGGGTCTCTACGAGCAGTACTTC. The encoded protein is CASRRPGQGLYEQYF.

This clonotype was detected only a few times. The chain couples TRBV7-3 to TRBJ2-3; tentatively, D is TRBD2 (5 bases). V was cut by 5 bases and J by 0 bases, with 9 bases left in between. CDR3 size: 14 residues. Germline V lookup: CDR1 SGHTA, CDR2 FQGTGA. The CDR3, as DNA: TGTGCCAGCAGCCCCGGGGTTAGCACAGATACGCAGTATTTT. Its protein product is CASSPGVSTDTQYF.

The chain employs TRBV5-6 and TRBJ2-7, with 9 bases identical to TRBD1. Germline V lookup: CDR1 SGHDT, CDR2 YYEEEE. J gave up 3 bases and V 3 bases, and 7 bases lay outside the gene matches. The CDR3 extends over 15 amino acids. The CDR3, as DNA: TGTGCCAGCAGCTCTTGGACAGGGGCGAGCTACGAGCAGTACTTC. Translating it yields CASSSWTGASYEQYF.

This clonotype came up many times. The rearrangement joins TRBV7-9 to TRBJ1-5; 8 bases line up with TRBD1. The CDR3 totals 15 residues. The V and J ends lost 4 bases and 7 bases, in that order; junction bases with no gene match: 9. Germline CDR1 SEHNR, CDR2 FQNEAQ (reference sequence). DNA of the CDR3: TGTGCCAGCAGCTCTACCAGGACAGGGTGGCAGCCCCAGCATTTT. This encodes CASSSTRTGWQPQHF.

The chain employs TRBV5-1 and TRBJ2-7, with a weak D call TRBD2 (6 bases). This CDR3 region has 15 residues. Germline CDR1 SGHRS, CDR2 YFSETQ. V lost 0 bases to trimming and J lost 3 bases, with 13 bases between them. The chain's CDR3 is CASSLAPGGNYEQYF. DNA for the CDR3: TGCGCCAGCAGCTTGGCCCCCGGAGGGAACTACGAGCAGTACTTC.

This clonotype was seen at least ten times. V and J are TRBV29-1 and TRBJ2-3; D is undetermined. The CDR3 has 14 amino acids. The V and J ends lost 3 bases and 0 bases respectively, with 10 bases between them. CDR1 is SQVTM and CDR2 is ANQGSEA in the germline V gene. The CDR3 here is CSVEAAPSTDTQYF. CDR3 nucleotide sequence: TGCAGCGTTGAGGCAGCCCCTAGCACAGATACGCAGTATTTT.

The rearrangement links TRBV4-2 to TRBJ2-5; D is uncertain. The CDR3 covers 13 residues. Trimming took 1 base from V and 2 from J, leaving 5 bases between them. CDR1 is LGHNA, CDR2 YNFKEQ, per germline. The CDR3 nucleotides read TGTGCCAGCAGCCAAGTTGATCAAGAGACCCAGTACTTC. This codes for CASSQVDQETQYF.

V usage is TRBV19 and J usage is TRBJ2-1, with D unclear. From germline, CDR1 is LNHDA and CDR2 SQIVND (reference sequence). V gave up 5 bases and J gave up 1 base, with 12 bases separating them. This CDR3 has 15 amino acids. This chain's CDR3 is CASSLARASYNEQFF. For the CDR3, the DNA is TGTGCCAGTAGTTTGGCTAGAGCTTCCTACAATGAGCAGTTCTTC.

The table lists this clonotype with a few counts. The J gene is TRBJ2-1, the V gene TRBV29-1; D not certain. V lost 4 bases, J lost 0 bases, and 10 bases lay in between. Germline V gives CDR1 SQVTM, CDR2 ANQGSEA. The CDR3 spans 14 residues. Here the CDR3 DNA reads TGCAGCGTTGGGGCAGGAAACTCCTACAATGAGCAGTTCTTC. Its protein is CSVGAGNSYNEQFF.

This clonotype was seen ten or more times. The V gene is TRBV20-1, the J gene TRBJ2-7; 8 positions agree with TRBD1. The CDR3 has 13 amino acids. With V trimmed by 1 base and J by 6 bases, 5 bases remained unmatched. From germline, CDR1 is DFQATT and CDR2 SNEGSKA (reference sequence). The CDR3 reads CSARGDRNLEQYF. Here the CDR3 DNA reads TGCAGTGCTAGAGGGGACAGGAACCTCGAGCAGTACTTC.

The V call is TRBV19, the J call TRBJ2-5; unclear D gene. The CDR3 is 13 amino acids. V lost 3 bases, J lost 1 base, and 6 bases lay in between. The germline CDR1 and CDR2 sequences are LNHDA and SQIVND (reference sequence). The CDR3 nucleotides are TGTGCCAGTAGTATGCAGTCCCAAGAGACCCAGTACTTC. It yields the protein CASSMQSQETQYF.

This clonotype was seen at least ten times. The chain is built from TRBV7-2 and TRBJ2-2, with 11 bases lining up with TRBD2. V was clipped by 2 bases and J by 1 base; unmatched bases: 3. The CDR3 is 17 amino acids. CDR1 and CDR2 from the germline V gene are SGHTA and FQGNSA. DNA for the CDR3: TGTGCCAGCAGCTTAAGTGGACTAGCGGGGAACACCGGGGAGCTGTTTTTT. Its translation: CASSLSGLAGNTGELFF.

In its sample, this clonotype was seen a few times. The CDR3 reads CSVGTSGGAKQFF. In nucleotides, the CDR3 is TGCAGCGTCGGGACTAGCGGGGGGGCTAAGCAGTTCTTC. The rearrangement uses TRBV29-1 and TRBJ2-1; 16 nucleotides align to TRBD2. The V gene's germline CDR1 is SQVTM and CDR2 ANQGSEA. Trimming at V came to 6 bases and at J to 11 bases, leaving 4 bases not matched to a gene. The CDR3 consists of 13 residues.

Many counts were recorded for this clonotype. The chain combines TRBV7-2 with TRBJ1-1; TRBD1 is a possible D gene (6 bases). V dropped 1 base and J dropped 1 base, with 10 bases sitting between them. Germline loops: CDR1 SGHTA, CDR2 FQGNSA. This CDR3 is 15 amino acids long. Here the CDR3 DNA reads TGTGCCAGCAGCTTAGTTCAGGGGCAGAACACTGAAGCTTTCTTT. This gives the protein CASSLVQGQNTEAFF.

The DNA for the CDR3 is TGTGCCAGCAAAGAGTCCCCCTTCTCCTACGAGCAGTACTTC. Protein sequence: CASKESPFSYEQYF. The genes are TRBV6-6 and TRBJ2-7, with no clear D. Trimming stripped 7 bases from V and 0 bases from J, with 13 bases between. The CDR3 extends over 14 amino acids. The germline V gene encodes CDR1 MNHNY and CDR2 SVGAGI (reference sequence).

This clonotype was detected ten times or more. The gene calls are TRBV19 and TRBJ2-1, with 11 bases that match TRBD2. CDR3 length: 19 residues. Germline CDR1 is LNHDA and CDR2 is SQIVND (reference sequence). With V trimmed by 6 bases and J by 4 bases, 17 bases remained unmatched. The chain's CDR3 is CASSPGGSGGAEGYNEQFF. CDR3 DNA: TGTGCCAGTAGCCCAGGGGGTAGCGGGGGGGCCGAAGGTTACAATGAGCAGTTCTTC.

This clonotype was seen repeatedly, ten times or more. The genes are TRBV19 and TRBJ2-3, with TRBD1 identical over 12 bases. This CDR3 has 18 amino acids. V was clipped by 4 bases and J by 3 bases; unmatched bases: 11. Germline-derived CDR1 and CDR2 are LNHDA and SQIVND (reference sequence). CDR3 in amino acids: CASSTNDGTGGWTDTQYF. CDR3 nucleotides: TGTGCCAGTAGTACCAACGACGGGACAGGGGGCTGGACAGATACGCAGTATTTT.

The table lists this clonotype with many counts. The rearrangement links TRBV7-2 to TRBJ2-3; perhaps TRBD2 as D (6 bases). V was pared by 0 bases and J by 2 bases, with 9 bases between. This CDR3 is built from 15 residues. Germline V lookup: CDR1 SGHTA, CDR2 FQGNSA. The CDR3 DNA sequence: TGTGCCAGCAGCTTAGCGGGGGACTCCACAGATACGCAGTATTTT. It codes for CASSLAGDSTDTQYF.

This clonotype was seen ten or more times. The rearrangement uses TRBV12-3 or TRBV12-4 and TRBJ2-2; 11 bases agree with TRBD2. Unmatched junction bases numbered 8, after V lost 5 bases and J lost 6 bases. The CDR3 loop spans 16 amino acids. CDR3 bases: TGTGCCAGCAGTCTTAGCGGGGGGGCCACGTCCGGGGAGCTGTTTTTT. As protein: CASSLSGGATSGELFF.

This clonotype was recorded a few times. The chain carries TRBV18 and TRBJ2-5, with 9 bases aligning to TRBD1. With 2 bases clipped from V and 5 bases from J, the junction kept 3 bases outside the gene matches. The CDR3 covers 14 residues. The germline V gene has CDR1 KGHSH and CDR2 LQKENI. CDR3 sequence reads: CASSPTGGAETQYF. The CDR3 DNA sequence: TGTGCCAGCTCACCAACAGGGGGCGCGGAGACCCAGTACTTC. The full variable domain, completed using reference TRBV18 and TRBJ2-5, is NAGVMQNPRHLVRRRGQEARLRCSPMKGHSHVYWYRQLPEEGLKFMVYLQKENIIDESGMPKERFSAEFPKEGPSILRIQQVVRGDSAAYFCASSPTGGAETQYFGPGTRLLVL.